What follows is one T cell receptor beta chain and its context. Antigen specificity is unknown. V shed 5 bases and J 6 bases; nucleotides not matched to a gene: 4. Germline loops: CDR1 MNHNY, CDR2 SVGAGI (reference sequence). This CDR3 is 13 amino acids long. These data come from a study of shared clonotypes between healthy human individuals. The overall study: A donor's plate count was three for CD4 naive and three for CD4 memory; CD8 naive had two and CD8 memory one. Broader study findings: Relative to memory subsets, naive subsets generally showed larger estimated richness. Among donors, the sharing of clonotypes was expected to be influenced by sequencing depth.

The data were produced by immunoSEQ multiplex PCR, yet TCRdb's version contains in-frame clones alone and is incomplete. Of 1,400,000 or so clones detected, around 98.5% appear once; the ten largest clones hold 0.36%. Sequenced input: naive CD4+ T cells sorted from blood. The subset is: CD45RA+ positively selected. The J gene is TRBJ1-5, the V gene TRBV6-6; 7 positions agree with TRBD1. This clonotype was sampled from a man aged 25-40 years in good health. CDR3 DNA sequence: TGTGCCAGCAGTGCGACAGGGTTTCAGCCCCAGCATTTT. Amino acid sequence: CASSATGFQPQHF.